Many counts were recorded for the clone carrying this T cell receptor (beta chain). The record originates from a study of human T cells and chemical hapten exposure. From the RACE reads, TCRdb called clonotypes with MiXCR, one entry per CDR3 protein. The table shows approximately 350,000 distinct CDR3 sequences, with about 6% occurring only once. The time point here: patch test 2, 6 weeks after DPC sensitization. The treatment was: therapeutic diphenylcyclopropenone sensitization with weekly scalp DPC. Ahead of each patch test application, blood was drawn. V lost 6 bases, J lost 0 bases, and 12 bases lay in between. Germline assignment: CDR1 MNHEY and CDR2 SVGEGT. This CDR3 has 15 residues.

The source is a woman between 18 and 29 years old with alopecia areata. Some clones in this sample may be carry-over from other donors' samples. The sequencing here drew on whole blood, taken in connection with sensitization to the hapten diphenylcyclopropenone (DPC). V usage is TRBV6-2 or TRBV6-3 and J usage is TRBJ1-5; D call uncertain. Here the CDR3 DNA reads TGTGCCAGCAGCCCCTGGGCTTTTAGCAATCAGCCCCAGCATTTT. This sequence encodes CASSPWAFSNQPQHF.